Here is one T cell receptor beta chain with its context. These data come from a study of blood T cell repertoires in COVID-19. Generated by immunoSEQ multiplex PCR, the TCRdb table keeps only in-frame clones and is missing some. Of about 500,000 clones listed, around 90% are singletons. Membership in each cohort depended on participant-reported clinical history. Germline V CDR1 and CDR2: KGHSH, LQKENI. The CDR3 length is 14 residues. Trimming cost V 2 bases and J 6 bases; bases outside gene matches: 3. This sequence joins TRBV18 and TRBJ2-7; 11 nucleotides align to TRBD1. This receptor was identified in a young woman who had recovered from COVID-19. Source material: PBMCs or T cells enriched from blood (not recorded which). Here the CDR3 reads CASSPGQGAGEQYF. CDR3 nucleotides: TGTGCCAGCTCACCAGGACAGGGGGCGGGCGAGCAGTACTTC. The full variable domain, completed using reference TRBV18 and TRBJ2-7, is NAGVMQNPRHLVRRRGQEARLRCSPMKGHSHVYWYRQLPEEGLKFMVYLQKENIIDESGMPKERFSAEFPKEGPSILRIQQVVRGDSAAYFCASSPGQGAGEQYFGPGTRLTVT.